The T cell receptor beta chain under discussion was sequenced for a study of cytomegalovirus exposure and HLA in healthy donors. Researchers ran the PCR with 60 Vbeta and 13 Jbeta primers. Generated by immunoSEQ multiplex PCR, the TCRdb table keeps only in-frame clones and is missing some. The table has roughly 100,000 clones, about 62% seen once. V was trimmed by 2 bases and J by 6 bases, leaving 8 bases between them. This CDR3 has 12 amino acids. The germline V gene has CDR1 MNHEY and CDR2 SVGAGI. This chain connects TRBV6-5 to TRBJ2-7; tentative D call: TRBD2 (6 bases). This clonotype was sampled from a human donor in good health. Material: PBMCs. CDR3 region: CASSYMGGEQYF. In DNA form, the CDR3 reads TGTGCCAGCAGTTACATGGGGGGCGAGCAGTACTTC.